This T cell receptor (beta chain) was profiled in a study of T cells expressing NK-cell markers. The length of the CDR3 is 12 residues. Germline V gives CDR1 SGHRS, CDR2 YFSETQ. TCRdb reprocessed the 5' RACE reads and stores each CDR3 protein as one record, lacking DNA. The sample has under 200,000 distinct CDR3 sequences, and its top ten clones hold around a sixth. The chain recombines TRBV5-1 with TRBJ2-3. The source is a woman aged 18-70 years in good health. Material for sequencing was blood T cells: a sorted CD56 or NKG2C T cell subset, CD4+ or CD8+ T cells, or bulk PBMC T cells (not recorded which). The CDR3 loop reads CASSIGTDTQYF.